These T cell receptor beta chains were read from a single sample in a study of T cell responses to AZD1222 COVID-19 vaccine. The assay was immunoSEQ multiplex PCR, and TCRdb's table has in-frame clones only and misses some. Among a few hundred thousand clones listed, just over 90% were seen once. The specimen comprised peripheral blood, sampled on day 0 of AZD1222 vaccination. Receptors originate from an adult in good health. Each CDR3 is given with its conserved first and last residue. The order of the fields is V gene, D gene, CDR3 protein. D genes are given only for firm matches.

v_call: TRBV7-8; d_call: TRBD2; cdr3_aa: CASSLVIWLAGNNEQFF
v_call: TRBV18; d_call: .; cdr3_aa: CASSPSQGPNSPLHF
v_call: TRBV5-1; d_call: .; cdr3_aa: CASSPGSGANVLTF
v_call: TRBV7-8; d_call: TRBD2; cdr3_aa: CASSAPGLAVDTQYF
v_call: TRBV7-2; d_call: .; cdr3_aa: CASSLSGYEQYF
v_call: TRBV5-1; d_call: TRBD2; cdr3_aa: CASSTGTSGITDTQYF
v_call: TRBV7-2; d_call: .; cdr3_aa: CASRPPGSQGEQYF
v_call: TRBV7-9; d_call: TRBD2; cdr3_aa: CASSLGTSESTDTQYF
v_call: TRBV7-9; d_call: TRBD1; cdr3_aa: CASSRTGLLGYGYTF
v_call: TRBV9; d_call: TRBD2; cdr3_aa: CASSVSPREGETQYF
v_call: TRBV2; d_call: .; cdr3_aa: CASSPGPSYEQYF
v_call: TRBV5-8; d_call: TRBD2; cdr3_aa: CASSLYLTSGRPHEQFF
v_call: TRBV19; d_call: .; cdr3_aa: CASSSMGGPGNTIYF
v_call: TRBV28; d_call: .; cdr3_aa: CASTLGRWANYGYTF
v_call: TRBV18; d_call: TRBD1; cdr3_aa: CASSPVRDREDYGYTF
v_call: TRBV6-2/TRBV6-3; d_call: .; cdr3_aa: CASSYSLGRTEQFF
v_call: TRBV29-1; d_call: TRBD1; cdr3_aa: CSVTRDRYNEQFF
v_call: TRBV5-6; d_call: .; cdr3_aa: CASSRAGRGNTEAFF
v_call: TRBV21-1; d_call: .; cdr3_aa: CASSKGTSGNYNEQFF
v_call: TRBV5-1; d_call: TRBD1; cdr3_aa: CASSPRTGLNTEAFF
v_call: TRBV3-1/TRBV3-2; d_call: TRBD2; cdr3_aa: CASSPPGASGGQTQYF
v_call: TRBV24-1; d_call: .; cdr3_aa: CATSDPRSSGNTIYF
v_call: TRBV6-5; d_call: .; cdr3_aa: CASSYSLSTGELFF
v_call: TRBV3-1/TRBV3-2; d_call: .; cdr3_aa: CASSPSGGTGYTF
v_call: TRBV28; d_call: .; cdr3_aa: CASSLPQAETQYF
v_call: TRBV2; d_call: .; cdr3_aa: CASVRDINQPQHF
v_call: TRBV24-1; d_call: TRBD2; cdr3_aa: CATSAPSGRSGELFF
v_call: TRBV7-2; d_call: .; cdr3_aa: CASSLAGIRETQYF
v_call: TRBV9; d_call: .; cdr3_aa: CASSVTGTFDETQYF
v_call: TRBV28; d_call: .; cdr3_aa: CASSSAALAKNIQYF
v_call: TRBV12-3/TRBV12-4; d_call: .; cdr3_aa: CASSLGFTDTQYF
v_call: TRBV5-4; d_call: TRBD1; cdr3_aa: CASSLGQGWSEQYF
v_call: TRBV7-9; d_call: .; cdr3_aa: CASSLQGDSEQFF
v_call: TRBV5-1; d_call: TRBD2; cdr3_aa: CASSLRTSGDGDTQYF
v_call: TRBV11-2; d_call: .; cdr3_aa: CASSLSGTLNTEAFF
v_call: TRBV29-1; d_call: .; cdr3_aa: CSVETQDYEQYF
v_call: TRBV6-5; d_call: TRBD2; cdr3_aa: CASRTGTSSYEQYF
v_call: TRBV18; d_call: .; cdr3_aa: CASSPPMREGTEAFF
v_call: TRBV2; d_call: .; cdr3_aa: CASSLGTGTAEAFF
v_call: TRBV5-5; d_call: .; cdr3_aa: CASSLSGSGEKLFF
v_call: TRBV12-3/TRBV12-4; d_call: .; cdr3_aa: CASSRQFYQPQHF
v_call: TRBV11-3; d_call: .; cdr3_aa: CASSLEKRRGNTEAFF
v_call: TRBV27; d_call: TRBD1; cdr3_aa: CASSSGQGPPLHF
v_call: TRBV15; d_call: .; cdr3_aa: CATSRDKGSNQPQHF
v_call: TRBV28; d_call: TRBD1; cdr3_aa: CATTGQGARIDGYTF
v_call: TRBV6-5; d_call: .; cdr3_aa: CASSPSTSFREQYF
v_call: TRBV5-6; d_call: TRBD1; cdr3_aa: CASSLGPGQTTDTQYF